This TCR beta chain was sequenced for a study of shared clonotypes between healthy human individuals. Under the authors' procedure: From ImmunoSEQ came sequences covering only the junction and carrying no quality scores, so filtering differed. Repertoires were generated with immunoSEQ multiplex PCR, while TCRdb's copy carries only in-frame clones and drops some. The V and J calls and the clone size are those of that table, but D and trimming were determined from the DNA. This sample yields a few million clones, of which roughly 93% are seen a single time; 0.39% belongs to the top ten. CDR3 length: 12 amino acids. In germline, CDR1 is SQVTM, CDR2 ANQGSEA. Trimming left V 3 bases short and J 5 bases short, with 10 bases between.

This receptor was taken from a man younger than 30 in good health. Some clones in this sample may be carry-over from other donors' samples. The chain combines TRBV29-1 with TRBJ2-5; D remains ambiguous. The sequenced sample consisted of naive CD4+ T cells from PBMCs. Subset: CD45RA+ positively selected. The DNA for the CDR3 is TGCAGCGTTGAGCCACCGTCGGAGACCCAGTACTTC. Protein product: CSVEPPSETQYF.